This T cell receptor (beta chain) was sequenced for a study of immune cell composition in non-small cell lung cancer. Whole-study results and caveats: TIL tumour reactivity correlated with maximal tumour-associated clone frequency in adenocarcinoma.

Germline CDR1 reads SGHTA; CDR2 reads FQGNSA. The CDR3 sequence is 13 residues long. V was cut by 5 bases and J by 4 bases, with 9 bases left in between. The sample holds a few counts of this clone. Its cognate antigen is unknown. Frozen unsorted single-cell suspensions supplied the genomic DNA. Repertoires were generated with immunoSEQ multiplex PCR, while TCRdb's copy carries only in-frame clones and drops some. This sample carries roughly 6,700 clones, 70% of them seen once, and the ten largest clones take 4.4%. Sequencing was carried out using lung tumor tissue. This clonotype was obtained from a human donor with non-small cell lung cancer. This chain connects TRBV7-2 to TRBJ1-5; unclear D gene. As DNA, the CDR3 is TGTGCCAGCAGCGACTATGGGAATCAGCCCCAGCATTTT. Encoded protein: CASSDYGNQPQHF.